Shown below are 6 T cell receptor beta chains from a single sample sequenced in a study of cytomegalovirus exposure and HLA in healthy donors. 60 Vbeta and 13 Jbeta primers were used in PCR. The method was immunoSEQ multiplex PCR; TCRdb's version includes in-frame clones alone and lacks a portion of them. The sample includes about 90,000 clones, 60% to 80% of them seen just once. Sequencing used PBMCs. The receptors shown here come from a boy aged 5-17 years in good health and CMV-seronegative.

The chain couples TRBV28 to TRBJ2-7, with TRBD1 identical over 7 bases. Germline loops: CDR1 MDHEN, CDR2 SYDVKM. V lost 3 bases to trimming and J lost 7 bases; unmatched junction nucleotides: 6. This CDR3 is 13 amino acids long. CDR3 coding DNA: TGTGCCAGCAGTTTGACAGGGATCAGAGAGCAGTACTTC. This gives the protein CASSLTGIREQYF.

CDR3 bases: TGTGCCAGTAGCTCTCGGGTAAATCAGCCCCAGCATTTT. Its protein is CASSSRVNQPQHF. The J gene is TRBJ1-5, the V gene TRBV19; no firm D call. Looked up from germline, CDR1 is LNHDA and CDR2 is SQIVND (reference sequence). CDR3 length: 13 amino acids. The V and J ends lost 6 bases and 4 bases respectively, with 10 bases between them.

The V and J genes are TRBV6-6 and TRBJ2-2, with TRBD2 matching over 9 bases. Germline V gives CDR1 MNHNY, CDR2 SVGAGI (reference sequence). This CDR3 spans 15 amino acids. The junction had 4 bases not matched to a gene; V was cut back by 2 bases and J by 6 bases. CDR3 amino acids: CASSYAGGPSGELFF. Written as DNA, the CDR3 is TGTGCCAGCAGTTACGCGGGAGGGCCCTCCGGGGAGCTGTTTTTT.

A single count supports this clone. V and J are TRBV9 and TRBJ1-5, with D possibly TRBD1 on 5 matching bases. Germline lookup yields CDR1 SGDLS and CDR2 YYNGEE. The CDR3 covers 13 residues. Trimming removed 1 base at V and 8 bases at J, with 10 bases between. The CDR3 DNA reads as TGTGCCAGCAGCGTACGCGCGGGGGAGCCCCAGCATTTT. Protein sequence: CASSVRAGEPQHF.

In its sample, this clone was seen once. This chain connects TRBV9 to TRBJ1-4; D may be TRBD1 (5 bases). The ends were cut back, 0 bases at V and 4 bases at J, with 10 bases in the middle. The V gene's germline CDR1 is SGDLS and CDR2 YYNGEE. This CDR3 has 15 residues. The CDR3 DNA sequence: TGTGCCAGCAGCGTAGGGGGCCAGAGTAATGAAAAACTGTTTTTT. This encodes CASSVGGQSNEKLFF.

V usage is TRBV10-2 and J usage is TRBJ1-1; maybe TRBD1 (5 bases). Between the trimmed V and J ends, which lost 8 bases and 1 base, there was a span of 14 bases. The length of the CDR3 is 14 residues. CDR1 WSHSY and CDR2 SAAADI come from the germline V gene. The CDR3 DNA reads TGCGCCAGCTGGGAGGGACGGAAGAACACTGAAGCTTTCTTT. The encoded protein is CASWEGRKNTEAFF.